This entry describes one T cell receptor beta chain. V was cut by 0 bases and J by 7 bases, with 19 bases left in between. CDR3 length: 18 residues. Germline loops: CDR1 MNHEY, CDR2 SMNVEV (reference sequence). The data belong to a study of blood T cell repertoires in COVID-19. Study-level background: T cells, B-cell-depleted T cells, or PBMCs supplied cDNA or gDNA.

Authors' analysis steps: The assay estimated nucleated cells by amplifying reference gene primers. The assay was immunoSEQ multiplex PCR, and TCRdb's table has in-frame clones only and misses some. D and trimming come from the DNA, and the V and J calls and clone size come from that table. The data contain around 200,000 clones, 85% to 90% of them seen just once; the ten biggest clones take up roughly 2.5%. Material: peripheral blood. This sequence joins TRBV27 and TRBJ1-6; maybe TRBD1 (5 bases). This TCR was recovered from a middle-aged man with active or convalescent COVID-19. CDR3 nucleotides: TGTGCCAGCAGTTTATCCTTCGGGGGGAGGGGCGGAAATTCACCCCTCCACTTT. Its translation is CASSLSFGGRGGNSPLHF.